Listed below are T cell receptor beta chains from one sample, sequenced in a study of blood T cell repertoires in COVID-19. TCRdb keeps only in-frame clones here, not all; method: immunoSEQ multiplex PCR. This sample carries roughly 150,000 clones, around 90% of them seen once, and the ten largest clones take approximately 5%. Sequencing was carried out using peripheral blood. The receptor set was obtained from a young man with COVID-19, enrolled during active disease. The CDR3 runs from the conserved cysteine through the conserved F or W. D genes are given only for firm matches. The size entry is marked missing in some rows and otherwise reads once, few, many or a size class.

cdr3_nt: TGTGCCAGCAGCTTACCCGGGACTAAGGGGGATACGCAGTATTTT
cdr3_aa: CASSLPGTKGDTQYF
d_call: TRBD2
v_call: TRBV7-6
clone_size: -
j_call: TRBJ2-3

cdr3_nt: TGTGCCAGCAGTTTAGACAGCATGACAGATACGCAGTATTTT
cdr3_aa: CASSLDSMTDTQYF
d_call: -
v_call: TRBV28
clone_size: -
j_call: TRBJ2-3

cdr3_nt: TGTGCCAGTAGTATGCTAGCGGGCGGGAACAATCAGCCCCAGCATTTT
cdr3_aa: CASSMLAGGNNQPQHF
d_call: -
v_call: TRBV19
clone_size: -
j_call: TRBJ1-5

cdr3_nt: TGCAGCGGGGGACTAGCTGACGAGCAGTACTTC
cdr3_aa: CSGGLADEQYF
d_call: TRBD2
v_call: TRBV29-1
clone_size: -
j_call: TRBJ2-7

cdr3_nt: TGTGCCAGCAGCGTAGCCCCCATCCAGCAGGGCTACAATGAGCAGTTCTTC
cdr3_aa: CASSVAPIQQGYNEQFF
d_call: -
v_call: TRBV9
clone_size: -
j_call: TRBJ2-1

cdr3_nt: TGCGCCAGCAGCTTGGCCCCCCGAGCTGGAGGTACGCAGTATTTT
cdr3_aa: CASSLAPRAGGTQYF
d_call: -
v_call: TRBV5-1
clone_size: -
j_call: TRBJ2-3

cdr3_nt: TGCGCCAGCAGGGAATTTACAGGGGAGCAGTTCTTC
cdr3_aa: CASREFTGEQFF
d_call: -
v_call: TRBV10-2
clone_size: -
j_call: TRBJ2-1

cdr3_nt: TGTGCCAGCAGCCCCTCGACAGGGGCGAATGAAAAACTGCTTTTT
cdr3_aa: CASSPSTGANEKLLF
d_call: TRBD1
v_call: TRBV5-6
clone_size: -
j_call: TRBJ1-4

cdr3_nt: TGTGCCAGCAGTTACTCTCTGACGGGCAATGAGCAGTTCTTC
cdr3_aa: CASSYSLTGNEQFF
d_call: -
v_call: TRBV6-5
clone_size: -
j_call: TRBJ2-1

cdr3_nt: TGTGCCACCAGCAGAGGGGGCAGGGCCGGGGAGCTGTTTTTT
cdr3_aa: CATSRGGRAGELFF
d_call: -
v_call: TRBV15
clone_size: -
j_call: TRBJ2-2

cdr3_nt: TGCAGCGTTGAAGACTTGGCGGGAGTGGGCGATGAGCAGTTCTTC
cdr3_aa: CSVEDLAGVGDEQFF
d_call: TRBD2
v_call: TRBV29-1
clone_size: -
j_call: TRBJ2-1

cdr3_nt: TGTGCCACCAGTGGGACAGGGGATACAGATACGCAGTATTTT
cdr3_aa: CATSGTGDTDTQYF
d_call: TRBD1
v_call: TRBV24-1
clone_size: -
j_call: TRBJ2-3

cdr3_nt: TGTGCCAGCAGTACAGGGACCCTGTCCTACAATGAGCAGTTCTTC
cdr3_aa: CASSTGTLSYNEQFF
d_call: -
v_call: TRBV6-2/TRBV6-3
clone_size: -
j_call: TRBJ2-1

cdr3_nt: TGCAGCGTTGATTACGGGGGCTACAATGAGCAGTTCTTC
cdr3_aa: CSVDYGGYNEQFF
d_call: -
v_call: TRBV29-1
clone_size: -
j_call: TRBJ2-1

cdr3_nt: TGTGCCAGCAGCGACAACAGGGATTTAAACACCGGGGAGCTGTTTTTT
cdr3_aa: CASSDNRDLNTGELFF
d_call: -
v_call: TRBV9
clone_size: -
j_call: TRBJ2-2

cdr3_nt: TGTGCCAGCAGCTTAGTAGCCTACGAGCAGTACTTC
cdr3_aa: CASSLVAYEQYF
d_call: -
v_call: TRBV7-8
clone_size: -
j_call: TRBJ2-7

cdr3_nt: TGTGCCAGCAGCTTGGAAACAGGGGCTGGAAACACCATATATTTT
cdr3_aa: CASSLETGAGNTIYF
d_call: TRBD1
v_call: TRBV13
clone_size: -
j_call: TRBJ1-3

cdr3_nt: TGTGCCAGCAGCCAAGTAGGTGGGGGCAGGACCTACGAGCAGTACTTC
cdr3_aa: CASSQVGGGRTYEQYF
d_call: -
v_call: TRBV3-1/TRBV3-2
clone_size: few
j_call: TRBJ2-7

cdr3_nt: TGTGCCAGCAGTTCGCCTCGAAGACTAGCGGGTTCCTACGAGCAGTACTTC
cdr3_aa: CASSSPRRLAGSYEQYF
d_call: TRBD2
v_call: TRBV6-2/TRBV6-3
clone_size: once
j_call: TRBJ2-7

cdr3_nt: TGTGCCAGCAGTTTTGGGGAGCTCGAGCAGTACTTC
cdr3_aa: CASSFGELEQYF
d_call: -
v_call: TRBV28
clone_size: -
j_call: TRBJ2-7

cdr3_nt: TGTGCCAGCAGCCTCGGAGGACCAGCGGAAAGCTACGAGCAGTACTTC
cdr3_aa: CASSLGGPAESYEQYF
d_call: -
v_call: TRBV11-1
clone_size: -
j_call: TRBJ2-7

cdr3_nt: TGTGCCAGCAGCTTAGAGGGAATAACCCAGTACTTC
cdr3_aa: CASSLEGITQYF
d_call: -
v_call: TRBV5-4
clone_size: -
j_call: TRBJ2-5

cdr3_nt: TGTGCCAGCAGTCATCGGACAGGTGGGCTTGAGCAGTACTTC
cdr3_aa: CASSHRTGGLEQYF
d_call: TRBD1
v_call: TRBV11-2
clone_size: -
j_call: TRBJ2-7

cdr3_nt: TGTGCCAGCAGCCTGGACTTTTACACAGATACGCAGTATTTT
cdr3_aa: CASSLDFYTDTQYF
d_call: -
v_call: TRBV7-7
clone_size: -
j_call: TRBJ2-3

cdr3_nt: TGTGCCAGCAGTTCAATCAGGGAGAACACTGAAGCTTTCTTT
cdr3_aa: CASSSIRENTEAFF
d_call: -
v_call: TRBV28
clone_size: -
j_call: TRBJ1-1

cdr3_nt: TGTGCCAGCAGTTTACCAACAGGGGACGACTACTACGAGCAGTACTTC
cdr3_aa: CASSLPTGDDYYEQYF
d_call: TRBD1
v_call: TRBV28
clone_size: -
j_call: TRBJ2-7

cdr3_nt: TGTGCCAGCAGTCCCCGCGGGGTCAGCTCCTATAATTCACCCCTCCACTTT
cdr3_aa: CASSPRGVSSYNSPLHF
d_call: -
v_call: TRBV27
clone_size: -
j_call: TRBJ1-6

cdr3_nt: TGCGCCAGCAGCTTGAGCGCCACAGATACGCAGTATTTT
cdr3_aa: CASSLSATDTQYF
d_call: -
v_call: TRBV5-1
clone_size: -
j_call: TRBJ2-3

cdr3_nt: TGTGCCAGCAGTCTGAGTAGCGGGAGGGCGAACACCGGGGAGCTGTTTTTT
cdr3_aa: CASSLSSGRANTGELFF
d_call: TRBD2
v_call: TRBV5-4
clone_size: -
j_call: TRBJ2-2

cdr3_nt: TGTGCCAGCAGCTTTGGACAGAGCTACGAGCAGTACTTC
cdr3_aa: CASSFGQSYEQYF
d_call: -
v_call: TRBV5-6
clone_size: few
j_call: TRBJ2-7

cdr3_nt: TGTGCCAGCAGCCGGACAGGGTCGGTCGGGGAGCTGTTTTTT
cdr3_aa: CASSRTGSVGELFF
d_call: TRBD1
v_call: TRBV3-1/TRBV3-2
clone_size: -
j_call: TRBJ2-2

cdr3_nt: TGCGCCAGCAGCCTATTGACTAGCCTTACGGGTGATAATGAGCAGTTCTTC
cdr3_aa: CASSLLTSLTGDNEQFF
d_call: TRBD2
v_call: TRBV4-1
clone_size: -
j_call: TRBJ2-1

cdr3_nt: TGCGCCAGCACGGACTACTCCTACAATGAGCAGTTCTTC
cdr3_aa: CASTDYSYNEQFF
d_call: -
v_call: TRBV10-2
clone_size: -
j_call: TRBJ2-1

cdr3_nt: TGTGCCAGCAGTGGACTGTACGAGCAGTACTTC
cdr3_aa: CASSGLYEQYF
d_call: -
v_call: TRBV25-1
clone_size: -
j_call: TRBJ2-7

cdr3_nt: TGTGCCAGCAAGGGGTCCGTGAACACTGAAGCTTTCTTT
cdr3_aa: CASKGSVNTEAFF
d_call: -
v_call: TRBV2
clone_size: -
j_call: TRBJ1-1

cdr3_nt: TGTGCCAGCAACACAAACAGGGGGCAGCGAGAGACCCAGTACTTC
cdr3_aa: CASNTNRGQRETQYF
d_call: TRBD1
v_call: TRBV7-2
clone_size: -
j_call: TRBJ2-5

cdr3_nt: TGCGCCAGCAGCTCGCTAGGGAACACCGGGGAGCTGTTTTTT
cdr3_aa: CASSSLGNTGELFF
d_call: -
v_call: TRBV5-1
clone_size: -
j_call: TRBJ2-2

cdr3_nt: TGTGCCAGTAGTACGCCGGGACTAGCGGTCGGGGAGCTGTTTTTT
cdr3_aa: CASSTPGLAVGELFF
d_call: TRBD2
v_call: TRBV19
clone_size: -
j_call: TRBJ2-2

cdr3_nt: TGTGCCAGCAGTCAGGGCTGGGAGACCCAGTACTTC
cdr3_aa: CASSQGWETQYF
d_call: -
v_call: TRBV6-5
clone_size: -
j_call: TRBJ2-5

cdr3_nt: TGTGCCAGCAGCCTTAGCGGGTCCCCTTACAATGAGCAGTTCTTC
cdr3_aa: CASSLSGSPYNEQFF
d_call: TRBD2
v_call: TRBV7-2
clone_size: once
j_call: TRBJ2-1

cdr3_nt: TGTGCCAGCAGTTTCCTACCCCCGGCTAGCGGGAACTACGAGCAGTACTTC
cdr3_aa: CASSFLPPASGNYEQYF
d_call: TRBD2
v_call: TRBV27
clone_size: -
j_call: TRBJ2-7

cdr3_nt: TGTGCTAGTGGTTTGGCCCGGGTGTGGAGGGCTGGGAAAAAACTGTTTTTT
cdr3_aa: CASGLARVWRAGKKLFF
d_call: -
v_call: TRBV12-5
clone_size: -
j_call: TRBJ1-4

cdr3_nt: TGTGCCAGCAGCCTCGAATGGACAGGTATCACAGATACGCAGTATTTT
cdr3_aa: CASSLEWTGITDTQYF
d_call: TRBD1
v_call: TRBV28
clone_size: few
j_call: TRBJ2-3

cdr3_nt: TGTGCCAGCAGCTTAGGTAGCGGGAGGATATATGAGCAGTTCTTC
cdr3_aa: CASSLGSGRIYEQFF
d_call: TRBD2
v_call: TRBV11-3
clone_size: once
j_call: TRBJ2-1

cdr3_nt: TGTGCCAGCGAGGGGAGGGGAGGGCTGAACACTGAAGCTTTCTTT
cdr3_aa: CASEGRGGLNTEAFF
d_call: -
v_call: TRBV27
clone_size: -
j_call: TRBJ1-1

cdr3_nt: TGTGCCAGCAGCCCAAACCCGAGCCGGGTTTCATACGAGCAGTACTTC
cdr3_aa: CASSPNPSRVSYEQYF
d_call: -
v_call: TRBV3-1/TRBV3-2
clone_size: once
j_call: TRBJ2-7

cdr3_nt: TGTGCCAGCACAATGGGCGGGACGAGGCAAGAGACCCAGTACTTC
cdr3_aa: CASTMGGTRQETQYF
d_call: -
v_call: TRBV28
clone_size: -
j_call: TRBJ2-5

cdr3_nt: TGTGCCAGCAGGAAAGGGGAAGGTTCACCCCTCCACTTT
cdr3_aa: CASRKGEGSPLHF
d_call: -
v_call: TRBV6-6
clone_size: -
j_call: TRBJ1-6

cdr3_nt: TGTGCCAGCAGCTTGCGGACTGAAAATCAGCCCCAGCATTTT
cdr3_aa: CASSLRTENQPQHF
d_call: -
v_call: TRBV7-2
clone_size: -
j_call: TRBJ1-5

cdr3_nt: TGTGCCAGCAGTTACCTGCGGGAGCAGTACTTC
cdr3_aa: CASSYLREQYF
d_call: -
v_call: TRBV6-5
clone_size: once
j_call: TRBJ2-7

cdr3_nt: TGCGCCAGCAGTGCCAGGTCGGGCAATCAGCCCCAGCATTTT
cdr3_aa: CASSARSGNQPQHF
d_call: -
v_call: TRBV10-2
clone_size: -
j_call: TRBJ1-5

cdr3_nt: TGCAGCGTTTTAGCGGACGGGGCCAATGAAAAACTGTTTTTT
cdr3_aa: CSVLADGANEKLFF
d_call: -
v_call: TRBV29-1
clone_size: -
j_call: TRBJ1-4

cdr3_nt: TGTGCCAGCAGTCCCCTGGTGAACGGGGGGTATAATTCACCCCTCCACTTT
cdr3_aa: CASSPLVNGGYNSPLHF
d_call: -
v_call: TRBV28
clone_size: -
j_call: TRBJ1-6

cdr3_nt: TGTGCCAGCAGTGATGTCGGAGGGAGGGCCCCAGATACGCAGTATTTT
cdr3_aa: CASSDVGGRAPDTQYF
d_call: TRBD2
v_call: TRBV2
clone_size: -
j_call: TRBJ2-3

cdr3_nt: TGTGCCAGCAGGGCCTCAGGCCGCCCCTACGAGCAGTACTTC
cdr3_aa: CASRASGRPYEQYF
d_call: -
v_call: TRBV6-5
clone_size: -
j_call: TRBJ2-7

cdr3_nt: TGTGCCAGCAGTGAATTAAGCGAGCCCCACGAGCAGTACTTC
cdr3_aa: CASSELSEPHEQYF
d_call: -
v_call: TRBV25-1
clone_size: -
j_call: TRBJ2-7

cdr3_nt: TGTGCCAGCAGCGTAGGTAATGGTGGGGCCCGGGACAGGGGATCGGGCTACGAGCAGTACTTC
cdr3_aa: CASSVGNGGARDRGSGYEQYF
d_call: TRBD1
v_call: TRBV9
clone_size: -
j_call: TRBJ2-7

cdr3_nt: TGCAGCGCGACCGGACTAGCTAATGAGCAGTTCTTC
cdr3_aa: CSATGLANEQFF
d_call: TRBD2
v_call: TRBV29-1
clone_size: -
j_call: TRBJ2-1